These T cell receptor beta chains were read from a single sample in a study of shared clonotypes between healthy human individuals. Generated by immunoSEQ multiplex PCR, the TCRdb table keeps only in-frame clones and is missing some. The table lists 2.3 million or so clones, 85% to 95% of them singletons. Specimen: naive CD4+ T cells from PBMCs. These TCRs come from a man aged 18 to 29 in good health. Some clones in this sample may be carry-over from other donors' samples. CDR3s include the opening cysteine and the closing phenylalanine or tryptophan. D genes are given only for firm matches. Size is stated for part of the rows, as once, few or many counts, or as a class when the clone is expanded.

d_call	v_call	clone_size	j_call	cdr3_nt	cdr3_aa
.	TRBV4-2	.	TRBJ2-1	TGTGCCAGCAGCCAAGTGATTGGTGGGGGGTATGAGCAGTTCTTC	CASSQVIGGGYEQFF
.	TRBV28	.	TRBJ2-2	TGTGCCAGCAGTTCCAGGGGCACGAACACCGGGGAGCTGTTTTTT	CASSSRGTNTGELFF
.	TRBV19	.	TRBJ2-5	TGTGCCAGTAGTATCGGGGCGACAGGTGGAGAGACCCAGTACTTC	CASSIGATGGETQYF
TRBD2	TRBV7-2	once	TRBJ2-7	TGTGCCAGCAGCTTAGGGGCGGGAGGTTCCTACGAGCAGTACTTC	CASSLGAGGSYEQYF
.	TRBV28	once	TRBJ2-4	TGTGCCAGCAGAATGGGGCTAGCCAAAAACATTCAGTACTTC	CASRMGLAKNIQYF
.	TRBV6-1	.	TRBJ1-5	TGTGCCAGCAGTGAAGCTACTAGCAATCAGCCCCAGCATTTT	CASSEATSNQPQHF
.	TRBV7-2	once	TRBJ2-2	TGTGCCAGCACTAATAAACCGGGCCCTCCGACCGGGGAGCTGTTTTTT	CASTNKPGPPTGELFF
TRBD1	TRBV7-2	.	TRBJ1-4	TGTGCCAGCAGTGCAACAGGGGGCACTAATGAAAAACTGTTTTTT	CASSATGGTNEKLFF
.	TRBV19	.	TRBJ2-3	TGTGCCAGTAGTCCCAGGGCAGGAGGGAGCGCAGATACGCAGTATTTT	CASSPRAGGSADTQYF
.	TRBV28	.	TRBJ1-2	TGTGCCAGCAGACCCAAGACCCCTAACTATGGCTACACCTTC	CASRPKTPNYGYTF
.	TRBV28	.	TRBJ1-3	TGTGCCAGCAGTTTATTTAGCCCCTCTGGAAACACCATATATTTT	CASSLFSPSGNTIYF
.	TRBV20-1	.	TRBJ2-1	TGCAGTGCCAGCACGGCAGATGAGCAGTTCTTC	CSASTADEQFF
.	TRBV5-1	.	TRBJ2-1	TGCGCCAGCAGCGCGCCCCTTGGAGGTTCCCACAATGAGCAGTTCTTC	CASSAPLGGSHNEQFF
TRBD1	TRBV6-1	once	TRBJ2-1	TGTGCCAGCAGGCAACAGGGGGTCAATGAGCAGTTCTTC	CASRQQGVNEQFF
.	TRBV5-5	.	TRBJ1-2	TGTGCCAGCAGCTTGGCGTCGGGAATTAACTATGGCTACACCTTC	CASSLASGINYGYTF
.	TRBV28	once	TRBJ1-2	TGTGCCAGCAGTTTCCCCAGAGGGGACTATGGCTACACCTTC	CASSFPRGDYGYTF
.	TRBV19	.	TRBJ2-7	TGTGCCAGCTGCGTGTCAGGGAGCTCCTACGAGCAGTACTTC	CASCVSGSSYEQYF
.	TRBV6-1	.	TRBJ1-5	TGTGCCAGCAGGGGACGGGGTTATAGCAATCAGCCCCAGCATTTT	CASRGRGYSNQPQHF
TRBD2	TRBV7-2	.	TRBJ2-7	TGTGCCAGCAGCTTGGGACTAGCGGATACCTACGAGCAGTACTTC	CASSLGLADTYEQYF
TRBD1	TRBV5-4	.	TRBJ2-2	TGTGCCAGCAGCCCTCAGGGGGCGGCCGGGGAGCTGTTTTTT	CASSPQGAAGELFF
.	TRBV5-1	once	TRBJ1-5	TGCGCCAGCAGCTTGGACGGGGGAGTCCAGCCCCAGCATTTT	CASSLDGGVQPQHF
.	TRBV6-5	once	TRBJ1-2	TGTGCCAGCATCGATAGGGGCAACCCAGGTGGCTACACCTTC	CASIDRGNPGGYTF
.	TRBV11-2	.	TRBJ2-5	TGTGCCAGCAGCGCCTTAGGGCGGGCAACCAATTTCGACGTAAACTTC	CASSALGRATNFDVNF
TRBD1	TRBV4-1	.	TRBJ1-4	TGCGCCAGCAGCCGCGACAGGGCGAACGAAAAACTGTTTTTT	CASSRDRANEKLFF
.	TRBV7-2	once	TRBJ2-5	TGTGCCAGCAGCCGAGAATCGACGGGGCTTAAGACCCAGTACTTC	CASSRESTGLKTQYF
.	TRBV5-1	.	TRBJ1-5	TGCGCCAGCAGACCCGACAGTTTCAGCAATCAGCCCCAGCATTTT	CASRPDSFSNQPQHF
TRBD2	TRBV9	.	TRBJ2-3	TGTGCCAGCTCATTTCTAGCGGGGACCACAGATACGCAGTATTTT	CASSFLAGTTDTQYF
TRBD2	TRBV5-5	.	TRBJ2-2	TGTGCCAGCAGCTCCGGGACTAGCGGAAACACCGGGGAGCTGTTTTTT	CASSSGTSGNTGELFF
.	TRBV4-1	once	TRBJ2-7	TGCGCCAGCAGCCAAGGGGGGGGACACAACTACGAGCAGTACTTC	CASSQGGGHNYEQYF
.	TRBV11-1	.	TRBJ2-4	TGTGCCAGCAGCTTAGGGGGAGTGTCGGCCAAAAACATTCAGTACTTC	CASSLGGVSAKNIQYF
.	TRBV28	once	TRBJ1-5	TGTGCCAGCAGTTCCCCGGCAGATCAGCCCCAGCATTTT	CASSSPADQPQHF
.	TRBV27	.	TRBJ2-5	TGTGCCAGCAGTTTTCGGCCTGAAGAGACCCAGTACTTC	CASSFRPEETQYF
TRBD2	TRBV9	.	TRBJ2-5	TGTGCCAGCAGCGTCCTCGATCTAGCGGGAGAAGAGACCCAGTACTTC	CASSVLDLAGEETQYF
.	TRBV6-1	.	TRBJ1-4	TGTGCCAGCAGTGAAGGTGGGGCTAATGAAAAACTGTTTTTT	CASSEGGANEKLFF
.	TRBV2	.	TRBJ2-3	TGTGCCAGCAGTGATTCCGGCCGCACAGATACGCAGTATTTT	CASSDSGRTDTQYF
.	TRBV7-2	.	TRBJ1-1	TGTGCCAGCAGCCAACGCATCATGAACACTGAAGCTTTCTTT	CASSQRIMNTEAFF
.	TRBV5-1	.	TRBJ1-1	TGCGCCAGCAGCTTGAGTACTGGGATACGGAACACTGAAGCTTTCTTT	CASSLSTGIRNTEAFF
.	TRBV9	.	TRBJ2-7	TGTGCCAGCAGCGTAGGGGTGACGGAACTCTCCTACGAGCAGTACTTC	CASSVGVTELSYEQYF
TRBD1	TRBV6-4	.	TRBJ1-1	TGTGCCAGCAGTGTCCTCCCCTCGACAGGGCGTACTGAAGCTTTCTTT	CASSVLPSTGRTEAFF
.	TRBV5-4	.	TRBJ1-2	TGTGCCTCCCGAGGGGGTGGGGTTGGCTATGGCTACACCTTC	CASRGGGVGYGYTF
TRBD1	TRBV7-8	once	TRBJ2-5	TGTGCCAGCAGCTTAGATCGGACAGGGGGCGCGGAGACCCAGTACTTC	CASSLDRTGGAETQYF
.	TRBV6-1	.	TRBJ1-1	TGTGCCAGCAGTGTAGCCCTCATTCAGGCTGAAGCTTTCTTT	CASSVALIQAEAFF
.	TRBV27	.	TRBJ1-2	TGTGCCAGCAGTTTGAGGGGGAACTATGGCTACACCTTC	CASSLRGNYGYTF
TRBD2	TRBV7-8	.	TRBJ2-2	TGTGCCAGCAGAGCCCGGGACTACAACACCGGGGAGCTGTTTTTT	CASRARDYNTGELFF
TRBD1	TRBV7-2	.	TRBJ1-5	TGTGCCAGCAGCGTGACAGGGAGCCAGCCCCAGCATTTT	CASSVTGSQPQHF
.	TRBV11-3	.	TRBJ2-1	TGTGCCAGCAGCTTAAGACAGGGAGGCCACAATGAGCAGTTCTTC	CASSLRQGGHNEQFF
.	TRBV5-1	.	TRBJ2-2	TGCGCCAGCAGCTTGGAGGGGGGACCCGGGGAGCTGTTTTTT	CASSLEGGPGELFF
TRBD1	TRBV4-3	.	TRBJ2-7	TGCGCCAGCAGCCCCGGGACAGGGCTAATCGAGCAGTACTTC	CASSPGTGLIEQYF
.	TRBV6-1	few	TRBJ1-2	TGTGCCAGCATGGCCCAGGGCACACTCTATGGCTACACCTTC	CASMAQGTLYGYTF
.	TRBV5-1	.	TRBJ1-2	TGCGCCAGCAGCTTGGTAGCAGGAAACTATGGCTACACCTTC	CASSLVAGNYGYTF
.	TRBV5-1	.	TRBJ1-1	TGCGCCAGCAGCTTGAGGGACCCGAACACTGAAGCTTTCTTT	CASSLRDPNTEAFF
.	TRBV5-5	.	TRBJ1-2	TGTGCCAGCAGCTTGCCGGGATCGGACTATGGCTACACCTTC	CASSLPGSDYGYTF
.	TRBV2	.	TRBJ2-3	TGTGCCAATAAAGGAGGGGGGGATACGCAGTATTTT	CANKGGGDTQYF
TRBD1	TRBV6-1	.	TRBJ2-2	TGTGCCAGCAGTGAAGGCAGGGGGAGCACCGGGGAGCTGTTTTTT	CASSEGRGSTGELFF
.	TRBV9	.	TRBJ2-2	TGTGCCAGCAGCGCCTGGACGGCGAACACCGGGGAGCTGTTTTTT	CASSAWTANTGELFF